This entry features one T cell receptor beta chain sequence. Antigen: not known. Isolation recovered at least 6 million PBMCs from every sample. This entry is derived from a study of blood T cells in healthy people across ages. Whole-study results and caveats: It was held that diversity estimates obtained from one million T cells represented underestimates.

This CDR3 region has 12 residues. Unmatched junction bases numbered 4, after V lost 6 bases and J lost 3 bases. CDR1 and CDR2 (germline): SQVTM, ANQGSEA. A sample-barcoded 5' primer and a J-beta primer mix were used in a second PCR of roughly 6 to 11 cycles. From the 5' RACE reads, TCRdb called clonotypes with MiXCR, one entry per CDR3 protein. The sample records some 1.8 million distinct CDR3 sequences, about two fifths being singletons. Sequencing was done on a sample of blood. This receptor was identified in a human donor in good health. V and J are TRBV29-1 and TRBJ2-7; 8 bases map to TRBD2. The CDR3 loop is CSVSRGGYEQYF. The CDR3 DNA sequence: TGCAGCGTATCTCGGGGGGGCTACGAGCAGTACTTC.